This T cell receptor (beta chain) was recorded in a study of blood T cell repertoires in COVID-19. Study-wide background: From T cells, B-cell-depleted T cells, or PBMCs came the material, which was cDNA or gDNA.

Germline lookup yields CDR1 MDHEN and CDR2 SYDVKM. This CDR3 is 15 amino acids long. After removal of 5 bases from V and 3 bases from J, the junction contained 6 bases not matched to a gene. Of note for this clone: This sample includes further DNA sequences coding for the same CDR3.

Produced via immunoSEQ multiplex PCR; TCRdb's table is partial and in-frame only. The profile shows 200,000 to 250,000 clones, 75% to 90% of them singletons. The clonotype originates from a woman aged 25 to 39 who had been exposed to COVID-19. This chain connects TRBV28 to TRBJ1-3; 8 positions match TRBD1. The material sequenced was PBMCs or T cells enriched from blood (not recorded which). The CDR3 reads CASSLTGGSGNTIYF. As DNA, the CDR3 is TGTGCCAGCAGTCTCACAGGGGGTAGTGGAAACACCATATATTTT.